Each of the 9 T cell receptor beta chains below was sequenced from the same sample in a study of identical twins. TCRdb re-called the 5' RACE reads with MiXCR, one entry per CDR3 protein. This sample has 250,000 or so distinct CDR3 sequences, with approximately 8.6% found just once. The sample was also linked to a second study, of yellow fever vaccine responses in identical twins.

Sequenced sample: CD8+ T cells sorted from blood. The receptors derive from a young woman in good health.

This clonotype has a count of ten or more. The rearrangement uses TRBV24-1 and TRBJ1-4; TRBD1 is a possible D gene (5 bases). The CDR3 has 14 amino acids. CDR1 KGHDR and CDR2 SFDVKD come from the germline V gene. V lost 3 bases and J 8 bases, leaving 12 bases between the germline ends. The CDR3 loop reads CATSDGGDLEKLFF. For the CDR3, the DNA is TGTGCCACCAGTGATGGGGGGGATCTGGAAAAACTGTTTTTT.

The chain links TRBV4-2 to TRBJ2-1; 12 bases align to TRBD2. The CDR3 runs 14 residues. V lost 9 bases and J lost 8; bases outside the gene matches: 8. Per the germline V gene, CDR1 is LGHNA and CDR2 is YNFKEQ. This CDR3 is CASHRLAGDDEQFF. CDR3 coding DNA: TGTGCCAGTCATAGACTAGCGGGAGACGATGAGCAGTTCTTC.

The chain employs TRBV15 and TRBJ2-1; 8 nucleotides agree with TRBD2. The CDR3 consists of 16 residues. CDR1 is LNHNV and CDR2 is YYDKDF in the germline V gene (reference sequence). V lost 7 bases, J lost 1 base, and 9 bases stayed unmatched. The CDR3 DNA follows: TGTGCCACCACACCTCAAACTAGCGGATCCTACAATGAGCAGTTCTTC. Translation gives CATTPQTSGSYNEQFF.

This chain joins TRBV7-9 and TRBJ2-7; tentatively, D is TRBD1 or TRBD2 (6 bases each). CDR1 is SEHNR, CDR2 FQNEAQ, per germline (reference sequence). The CDR3 length is 13 residues. The germline V and J ends were trimmed by 5 bases and 9 bases, with 17 bases remaining between them. This CDR3 is CASSAPGGVWQYF. CDR3 coding DNA: TGTGCCAGCAGCGCCCCCGGGGGCGTCTGGCAGTACTTC.

V is TRBV13 and J is TRBJ1-1, with 9 bases that match TRBD1. This CDR3 contains 16 residues. Germline CDR1 reads PRHDT; CDR2 reads FYEKMQ (reference sequence). J gave up 0 bases and V 3 bases, and 5 bases lay outside the gene matches. This chain's CDR3 is CASSFGTGLLNTEAFF. DNA of the CDR3: TGTGCCAGCAGCTTCGGGACAGGGTTGTTGAACACTGAAGCTTTCTTT.

With respect to this clonotype: This may arise from a read error, as a much more abundant clone is one base away. The genes are TRBV20-1 and TRBJ2-3; 8 nucleotides align to TRBD2. This CDR3 is built from 17 residues. Germline CDR1 DFQATT, CDR2 SNEGSKA (reference sequence). The J segment lost 1 base and the V segment lost 6 bases, leaving 15 bases of the junction unmatched. The CDR3 protein is CSAPMLGLAEGTDTQYF. CDR3 nucleotides: TGCAGTGCCCCGATGCTCGGACTAGCAGAAGGCACAGATACGCAGTATTTT.

This clonotype was counted at least ten times. This chain links TRBV20-1 with TRBJ2-1; D possibly uses TRBD1 or TRBD2 (5 bases each). CDR1 and CDR2 from the germline V gene are DFQATT and SNEGSKA (reference sequence). Trimming cost V 3 bases and J 8 bases, with 17 bases left between them. CDR3 length equals 14 residues. CDR3 in amino acids: CSARGTKSDHEQFF. CDR3 DNA sequence: TGCAGTGCTAGGGGGACGAAATCTGACCATGAGCAGTTCTTC.

In this sample, this clonotype turned up a few times. V usage is TRBV7-2 and J usage is TRBJ2-1, with D uncertain. The CDR3 consists of 14 residues. Germline V gene data show CDR1 as SGHTA and CDR2 as FQGNSA. The germline V and J ends were trimmed by 3 bases and 4 bases, with 10 bases remaining between them. Written as DNA, the CDR3 is TGTGCCAGCAGCTTTTCTTATACTTACAATGAGCAGTTCTTC. Protein sequence: CASSFSYTYNEQFF.

This sequence joins TRBV6-5 and TRBJ2-1, with D tentatively TRBD1 (6 bases). With 2 bases removed from V and 0 bases from J, the gap between germline ends came to 8 bases. Germline CDR1 MNHEY, CDR2 SVGAGI. There are 15 residues in the CDR3. The CDR3: CASSYRDNSYNEQFF. In DNA, the CDR3 is TGTGCCAGCAGTTACCGGGACAACTCCTACAATGAGCAGTTCTTC.